Below are 21 T cell receptor beta chains sequenced from a single sample in a study of blood T cell repertoires in COVID-19. Repertoires were generated with immunoSEQ multiplex PCR, while TCRdb's copy carries only in-frame clones and drops some. The data show about 290,000 clones, with around 90% seen just once and approximately 1.5% held by the top ten. What was sequenced was PBMCs or T cells enriched from blood (not recorded which). These receptors were obtained from a woman in her forties who had recovered from COVID-19.

This sequence joins TRBV6-5 and TRBJ2-3; 10 positions agree with TRBD1. The CDR3 spans 14 residues. Germline CDR1 and CDR2: MNHEY and SVGAGI. The ends lost 7 bases at V and 6 bases at J; junction bases unmatched: 7. CDR3 amino acids: CASMTGGARDTQYF. The CDR3 DNA follows: TGTGCCAGCATGACAGGGGGCGCGAGGGATACGCAGTATTTT.

The CDR3 nucleotides are TGTGCCAGCAGCTTATATCGTGGGGAGAATGAAAAACTGTTTTTT. This codes for CASSLYRGENEKLFF. The chain links TRBV11-2 to TRBJ1-4; D gene uncertain. Trimming cost V 2 bases and J 5 bases, with 12 bases left between them. CDR1 and CDR2 (germline): SGHAT, FQNNGV. The length of the CDR3 is 15 residues.

V gene TRBV18 combines with J gene TRBJ1-6; D ambiguous. Germline assignment: CDR1 KGHSH and CDR2 LQKENI. Trimming shortened V by 3 bases and J by 11 bases, and 23 bases separated the two germline ends. This CDR3 is 17 amino acids long. CDR3 region: CASSPGVSGPAGAPLHF. The CDR3 bases are TGTGCCAGCTCACCCGGCGTTTCGGGCCCCGCGGGAGCACCCCTCCACTTT.

The V and J genes are TRBV7-2 and TRBJ2-7; 10 positions agree with TRBD1. V lost 5 bases, J lost 4 bases, and 5 bases stayed unmatched. This CDR3 has 14 amino acids. Germline V gene lookup returns CDR1 SGHTA and CDR2 FQGNSA. In nucleotides, the CDR3 is TGTGCCAGCAGCGTGGACAGGGGGAGGTACGAGCAGTACTTC. Its translation is CASSVDRGRYEQYF.

V and J are TRBV25-1 and TRBJ1-1, with 8 positions matching TRBD1. The CDR3 loop spans 14 amino acids. CDR1 is MGHDK and CDR2 is SYGVNS in the germline V gene. The trim removed 6 bases at V and 0 bases at J, leaving 3 bases unmatched. The CDR3 here is CASRRQGLNTEAFF. The CDR3 DNA reads as TGTGCCAGCAGGAGACAGGGGCTGAACACTGAAGCTTTCTTT.

The chain combines TRBV7-2 with TRBJ1-1, with D tentatively TRBD1 (6 bases). With 5 bases removed from V and 1 base from J, the gap between germline ends came to 11 bases. Per germline, CDR1 SGHTA and CDR2 FQGNSA. The CDR3 loop spans 14 amino acids. CDR3 region: CASSPDRWNTEAFF. The CDR3 DNA follows: TGTGCCAGCAGCCCCGACAGGTGGAACACTGAAGCTTTCTTT.

The chain joins TRBV7-3 to TRBJ2-1, with TRBD2 matching 10 bases. With V trimmed by 1 base and J by 5 bases, 2 bases remained unmatched. Per germline, CDR1 SGHTA and CDR2 FQGTGA. There are 15 residues in the CDR3. In DNA form, the CDR3 reads TGTGCCAGCAGCTTAATGCTAGCGGGGGACAATGAGCAGTTCTTC. As protein: CASSLMLAGDNEQFF.

The rearrangement joins TRBV4-3 to TRBJ2-1; 12 bases match TRBD2. With V trimmed by 3 bases and J by 8 bases, 8 bases remained unmatched. The CDR3 sequence is 16 residues long. From germline, CDR1 is LGHNA and CDR2 YSLEER. This CDR3 is CASSQWGLAGSDEQFF. The CDR3 DNA sequence: TGCGCCAGCAGCCAGTGGGGACTAGCGGGTTCGGATGAGCAGTTCTTC.

V gene TRBV6-5 combines with J gene TRBJ2-3, with a possible D match to TRBD1 (5 bases). Germline lookup yields CDR1 MNHEY and CDR2 SVGAGI. With 6 bases removed from V and 3 bases from J, the gap between germline ends came to 7 bases. The CDR3 covers 12 residues. The CDR3 DNA sequence: TGTGCCAGCAGCCGACAGACAGATACGCAGTATTTT. As protein: CASSRQTDTQYF.

The chain's CDR3 is CASSFTSGGEQYF. As DNA, the CDR3 is TGTGCCAGCAGCTTCACCAGCGGGGGCGAGCAGTACTTC. The chain joins TRBV7-2 to TRBJ2-7; 8 bases agree with TRBD2. This CDR3 spans 13 amino acids. Germline V lookup: CDR1 SGHTA, CDR2 FQGNSA. V was clipped by 3 bases and J by 6 bases; unmatched bases: 4.

The chain recombines TRBV4-1 with TRBJ2-3; no reliable D call. Germline lookup yields CDR1 MGHRA and CDR2 YSYEKL. This CDR3 spans 14 amino acids. Trimming shortened V by 4 bases and J by 4 bases, and 12 bases separated the two germline ends. CDR3 coding DNA: TGCGCCAGCAGCCCCCGGGTCCCTGCAGATACGCAGTATTTT. Protein: CASSPRVPADTQYF.

The chain employs TRBV13 and TRBJ2-7; 7 positions match TRBD1. The CDR3 extends over 18 amino acids. The V gene's germline CDR1 is PRHDT and CDR2 FYEKMQ (reference sequence). Trimming took 6 bases from V and 1 from J; bases not matched to a gene: 18. This CDR3 is CASRQNGDRTIDSYEQYF. The CDR3 DNA reads as TGTGCCAGCAGGCAGAATGGGGACAGAACTATCGATTCCTACGAGCAGTACTTC.

This chain uses TRBV7-8 with TRBJ1-3, with 11 bases identical to TRBD1. Germline-derived CDR1 and CDR2 are SGHVS and FQNEAQ. J lost 4 bases, V lost 2 bases, and 4 bases had no gene match. This CDR3 is 16 amino acids long. The chain's CDR3 is CASSLLDRGRGNTIYF. DNA of the CDR3: TGTGCCAGCAGCTTATTGGACAGGGGGCGAGGAAACACCATATATTTT. The complete variable domain, with remaining parts taken from reference TRBV7-8 and TRBJ1-3, reads GAGVSQSPRYKVAKRGQDVALRCDPISGHVSLFWYQQALGQGPEFLTYFQNEAQLDKSGLPSDRFFAERPEGSVSTLKIQRTQQEDSAVYLCASSLLDRGRGNTIYFGEGSWLTVV.

This clone showed up just once. V and J are TRBV3-1 (or the pseudogene TRBV3-2) and TRBJ2-5, with 9 bases fitting TRBD2. J was trimmed by 5 bases and V by 4 bases; bases with no gene match: 14. Germline values: CDR1 LGHDT, CDR2 YNNKEL (reference sequence). The CDR3 has 17 amino acids. The DNA for the CDR3 is TGTGCCAGCAGCCCCAACACTAGGCGGGGGGGCCTTGAGACCCAGTACTTC. Protein product: CASSPNTRRGGLETQYF.

This chain links TRBV5-4 with TRBJ2-5, with 9 bases aligning to TRBD2. This CDR3 contains 17 residues. Looked up from germline, CDR1 is SGHNT and CDR2 is YYREEE (reference sequence). J lost 1 base, V lost 0 bases, and 7 bases had no gene match. The CDR3, as DNA: TGTGCCAGCAGCTTGGATGTCGGCGGGGGGGCCCAAGAGACCCAGTACTTC. Amino acid sequence: CASSLDVGGGAQETQYF.

This clone was recorded only once. The V call is TRBV2, the J call TRBJ2-1; D is undetermined. Germline lookup yields CDR1 SNHLY and CDR2 FYNNEI. CDR3 size: 13 residues. CDR3 bases: TGTGCGACCACGCCCGGCAGGTACAATGAGCAGTTCTTC. This codes for CATTPGRYNEQFF. Looking up the rest from reference TRBV2 and TRBJ2-1 gives the full variable domain: EPEVTQTPSHQVTQMGQEVILRCVPISNHLYFYWYRQILGQKVEFLVSFYNNEISEKSEIFDDQFSVERPDGSNFTLKIRSTKLEDSAMYFCATTPGRYNEQFFGPGTRLTVL.

The rearrangement links TRBV5-6 to TRBJ1-3, with 8 bases lining up with TRBD1. The CDR3 has 14 amino acids. Trimming took 4 bases from V and 8 from J; bases not matched to a gene: 8. Germline assignment: CDR1 SGHDT and CDR2 YYEEEE. The CDR3 DNA reads as TGTGCCAGCAGCCAGGGGGCTCAGGGGGACACCATATATTTT. Translating it yields CASSQGAQGDTIYF.

The V call is TRBV19, the J call TRBJ1-6; perhaps TRBD1 as D (5 bases). V lost 7 bases to trimming and J lost 4 bases, with 11 bases between them. This CDR3 spans 14 amino acids. CDR1 and CDR2 (germline): LNHDA, SQIVND (reference sequence). The CDR3 region has the DNA TGTGCCAGTAAGAGGCAGGGTTATAATTCACCCCTCCACTTT. Its protein product is CASKRQGYNSPLHF.

This clone was detected a few times. CDR3 sequence: CASSLGTGALNTEAFF. For the CDR3, the DNA is TGCGCCAGCAGCTTGGGGACAGGGGCCCTGAACACTGAAGCTTTCTTT. The J gene is TRBJ1-1, the V gene TRBV5-1, with 9 nucleotides matching TRBD1. V lost 0 bases to trimming and J lost 0 bases; unmatched junction nucleotides: 3. The germline CDR1 and CDR2 sequences are SGHRS and YFSETQ. The CDR3 has 16 residues.

This chain uses TRBV5-6 with TRBJ1-5; 8 nucleotides align to TRBD1. CDR1 SGHDT and CDR2 YYEEEE come from the germline V gene. V was clipped by 1 base and J by 0 bases; unmatched bases: 6. This CDR3 comprises 17 residues. The CDR3 protein is CASSLWGQEISNQPQHF. Written as DNA, the CDR3 is TGTGCCAGCAGCTTGTGGGGACAGGAGATTAGCAATCAGCCCCAGCATTTT.

This clone appeared once. The chain employs TRBV4-1 and TRBJ1-3; D may be TRBD1 (5 bases). CDR3 size: 17 residues. V lost 1 base and J 8 bases, leaving 21 bases between the germline ends. Germline loops: CDR1 MGHRA, CDR2 YSYEKL. The CDR3 loop is CASSQVRLDRSHDTIYF. The CDR3 DNA sequence: TGCGCCAGCAGCCAAGTCAGGCTAGACAGAAGCCACGACACCATATATTTT.